These 31 T cell receptor beta chains share one sample of origin, sequenced in a study of cytomegalovirus exposure and HLA in healthy donors. The repertoire was sequenced with immunoSEQ multiplex PCR; TCRdb's copy has only in-frame clones and lacks some. The data hold 220,000 or so clones, with 65% to 85% observed a single time. The sequencing input was PBMCs. The receptors stem from a woman aged 25 to 39 in good health and CMV-seropositive.

Regarding this clone: The junction and the germline gene differ at one end; a read error may be behind it. V is TRBV28 and J is TRBJ1-5; weak D call: TRBD1 (5 bases). In germline, CDR1 is MDHEN, CDR2 SYDVKM. This CDR3 is built from 16 residues. In DNA form, the CDR3 reads TGTGCCAGCAGCTTATGGGGCGATAGAGGGAGTCAGCCCCAGCATTTT. This sequence encodes CASSLWGDRGSQPQHF.

This chain uses TRBV15 with TRBJ2-3; TRBD1 or TRBD2 may be the D gene (6 bases each). Trimming removed 3 bases at V and 2 bases at J, with 9 bases between. The CDR3 has 14 residues. The germline CDR1 and CDR2 sequences are LNHNV and YYDKDF (reference sequence). CDR3 DNA sequence: TGTGCCACCAGCAGGGGGGGCCCCACAGATACGCAGTATTTT. This sequence encodes CATSRGGPTDTQYF.

The chain combines TRBV2 with TRBJ1-3; D unclear. The CDR3 has 12 amino acids. Trimming took off 7 bases at V and 7 bases at J, with 11 bases between the two ends. Germline V lookup: CDR1 SNHLY, CDR2 FYNNEI. In DNA, the CDR3 is TGTGCCAGCACCTACGTAGGGAACACCATATATTTT. Its protein product is CASTYVGNTIYF.

The V gene is TRBV30, the J gene TRBJ2-1; unclear D gene. V dropped 6 bases and J dropped 6 bases, with 15 bases sitting between them. The CDR3 spans 13 residues. Per germline, CDR1 GTSNPN and CDR2 SVGIG (reference sequence). This chain's CDR3 is CACRLEPGNEQFF. DNA of the CDR3: TGTGCCTGTCGTCTCGAGCCGGGCAATGAGCAGTTCTTC.

The chain is built from TRBV9 and TRBJ2-1; D perhaps matches TRBD1 (5 bases). The V gene's germline CDR1 is SGDLS and CDR2 YYNGEE. This CDR3 has 14 residues. Trimming took off 2 bases at V and 8 bases at J, with 14 bases between the two ends. The CDR3 DNA reads TGTGCCAGCAGCGTTGCGACCAAAGGGGATGAGCAGTTCTTC. It translates to CASSVATKGDEQFF.

The genes are TRBV6-5 and TRBJ2-3; unclear D gene. Germline V gene data show CDR1 as MNHEY and CDR2 as SVGAGI. With 0 bases removed from V and 3 bases from J, the gap between germline ends came to 7 bases. The CDR3 consists of 14 residues. DNA for the CDR3: TGTGCCAGCAGTTACTCGAGGCAGACAGATACGCAGTATTTT. As protein: CASSYSRQTDTQYF.

The gene calls are TRBV5-1 and TRBJ2-3; 15 bases are a match to TRBD2. CDR1 SGHRS and CDR2 YFSETQ come from the germline V gene. Germline trimming cut 1 base from V and 2 bases from J; bases unmatched to any gene: 8. The CDR3 is 19 amino acids. CDR3 nucleotide sequence: TGCGCCAGCAGCTTGCAAGGACTAGCGGGAGGGTCACACACAGATACGCAGTATTTT. Its translation: CASSLQGLAGGSHTDTQYF.

J is TRBJ1-2 and V is TRBV9, with a weak D call TRBD1 (5 bases). The CDR3 totals 15 residues. Germline loops: CDR1 SGDLS, CDR2 YYNGEE. V was pared by 3 bases and J by 4 bases, with 16 bases between. CDR3 DNA sequence: TGTGCCAGCAGCGCCCTTGGAGGGGTGGGCTATGGCTACACCTTC. This encodes CASSALGGVGYGYTF.

This chain links TRBV5-6 with TRBJ1-1, with 8 bases fitting TRBD1. This CDR3 contains 15 residues. The J segment lost 11 bases and the V segment lost 1 base, leaving 13 bases of the junction unmatched. Germline CDR1 and CDR2: SGHDT and YYEEEE. This chain's CDR3 is CASSLYPGGDRRAFF. The DNA for the CDR3 is TGTGCCAGCAGCTTGTATCCAGGGGGCGACCGGAGGGCTTTCTTT.

The rearrangement joins TRBV6-5 to TRBJ2-5, with 7 bases identical to TRBD1. The V gene's germline CDR1 is MNHEY and CDR2 SVGAGI. The CDR3 runs to 13 residues. Trimming took 6 bases from V and 4 from J; bases not matched to a gene: 5. The CDR3 nucleotides read TGTGCCAGCAGGAATACAGGGGTAGAGACCCAGTACTTC. Its translation: CASRNTGVETQYF.

This clone was seen a single time. The genes are TRBV7-6 and TRBJ2-2, with D perhaps TRBD1 (6 bases). The ends were cut back, 5 bases at V and 4 bases at J, with 17 bases in the middle. The V gene's germline CDR1 is SGHVS and CDR2 FNYEAQ. This CDR3 contains 16 residues. CDR3 bases: TGTGCCAGCAGCCGCGGGCAGGGGCGATCCACCGGGGAGCTGTTTTTT. This translates into CASSRGQGRSTGELFF. Looking up the rest from reference TRBV7-6 and TRBJ2-2 gives the full variable domain: GAGVSQSPRYKVTKRGQDVALRCDPISGHVSLYWYRQALGQGPEFLTYFNYEAQQDKSGLPNDRFSAERPEGSISTLTIQRTEQRDSAMYRCASSRGQGRSTGELFFGEGSRLTVL.

On this clone itself: This clone may be a read error of a much larger clone one base away. This chain connects TRBV6-1 to TRBJ2-3; 14 bases line up with TRBD2. Germline V CDR1 and CDR2: MNHNS, SASEGT. CDR3 length equals 15 residues. Germline trimming cut 4 bases from V and 4 bases from J; bases unmatched to any gene: 1. The CDR3 sequence: CASSGLAGGPDTQYF. Written as DNA, the CDR3 is TGTGCCAGCAGTGGACTAGCGGGAGGGCCAGATACGCAGTATTTT.

The gene calls are TRBV13 and TRBJ2-7; D unresolved. V was pared by 1 base and J by 2 bases, with 9 bases between. The germline gives CDR1 PRHDT, CDR2 FYEKMQ (reference sequence). This CDR3 spans 14 amino acids. The CDR3 DNA reads as TGTGCCAGCAGCTTAGTTGACCACACCTACGAGCAGTACTTC. This translates into CASSLVDHTYEQYF.

Here the CDR3 DNA reads TGTGCCTGGAAACAAAGGGGGCGCGGCAATCAGCCCCAGCATTTT. Its translation: CAWKQRGRGNQPQHF. The chain has TRBV30 and TRBJ1-5; 7 nucleotides line up with TRBD1. Germline assignment: CDR1 GTSNPN and CDR2 SVGIG (reference sequence). CDR3 length: 15 residues. V shed 4 bases, J shed 2 bases, and the junction held 8 bases outside the gene matches.

V and J are TRBV28 and TRBJ1-2; a weak D match, TRBD1 (6 bases). V lost 2 bases and J 4 bases, leaving 14 bases between the germline ends. Germline values: CDR1 MDHEN, CDR2 SYDVKM. The CDR3 loop spans 15 amino acids. The CDR3 here is CASSLGGGGAYGYTF. DNA for the CDR3: TGTGCCAGCAGTTTAGGGGGCGGCGGGGCCTATGGCTACACCTTC.

This chain connects TRBV9 to TRBJ2-7; 10 bases fit TRBD2. The ends lost 3 bases at V and 2 bases at J; junction bases unmatched: 5. The CDR3 has 15 residues. Germline lookup yields CDR1 SGDLS and CDR2 YYNGEE. CDR3 amino acids: CASSAHSGRTYEQYF. The CDR3 bases are TGTGCCAGCAGCGCGCATAGCGGGAGGACCTACGAGCAGTACTTC.

This sequence joins TRBV18 and TRBJ1-5; weak D call: TRBD1 (6 bases). Trimming took off 6 bases at V and 5 bases at J, with 14 bases between the two ends. The germline V gene has CDR1 KGHSH and CDR2 LQKENI. The CDR3 is 14 amino acids. The CDR3 sequence: CASSPGVGDQPQHF. The CDR3 DNA reads as TGTGCCAGCTCTCCAGGGGTGGGGGATCAGCCCCAGCATTTT.

The V call is TRBV9, the J call TRBJ2-1; 8 bases are shared with TRBD2. Germline values: CDR1 SGDLS, CDR2 YYNGEE. Trimming took 0 bases from V and 7 from J; bases not matched to a gene: 6. This CDR3 is 15 amino acids long. The CDR3 loop reads CASSVGSGRANEQFF. Here the CDR3 DNA reads TGTGCCAGCAGCGTAGGATCCGGGAGGGCGAATGAGCAGTTCTTC.

The J gene is TRBJ1-1, the V gene TRBV29-1, with TRBD1 as a possible D gene (5 bases). The V gene lost 3 bases and the J gene lost 0 bases, with 11 bases spanning the gap. Germline V gene sequence: CDR1 SQVTM, CDR2 ANQGSEA. The length of the CDR3 is 14 residues. The CDR3 DNA follows: TGCAGCGTTGAGGGACCTGGACTGAACACTGAAGCTTTCTTT. It specifies CSVEGPGLNTEAFF.

V is TRBV12-5 and J is TRBJ2-6; no definite D call. Germline-derived CDR1 and CDR2 are LGHNT and FRNRAP. V was shortened by 4 bases and J by 0 bases, with 7 bases between the two germline ends. This CDR3 is 15 amino acids long. The CDR3 here is CASGSDNSGANVLTF. CDR3 bases: TGTGCTAGTGGTTCGGATAACTCTGGGGCCAACGTCCTGACTTTC. The variable domain in full, with the rest retrieved from reference TRBV12-5 and TRBJ2-6, is DARVTQTPRHKVTEMGQEVTMRCQPILGHNTVFWYRQTMMQGLELLAYFRNRAPLDDSGMPKDRFSAEMPDATLATLKIQPSEPRDSAVYFCASGSDNSGANVLTFGAGSRLTVL.

The V and J genes are TRBV6-4 and TRBJ1-1; D remains unclear. The CDR3 contains 13 residues. Trimming took off 4 bases at V and 1 base at J, with 7 bases between the two ends. Germline V gene data show CDR1 as MRHNA and CDR2 as SNTAGT. In DNA form, the CDR3 reads TGTGCCAGCAGTGCAACAGAGAACACTGAAGCTTTCTTT. Encoded protein: CASSATENTEAFF.

In its sample, this clone was seen a few times. The J gene is TRBJ2-2, the V gene TRBV5-1; D is unresolved. The CDR3 is 14 residues long. The V and J ends lost 2 bases and 5 bases respectively, with 10 bases between them. The germline V gene has CDR1 SGHRS and CDR2 YFSETQ. In nucleotides, the CDR3 is TGCGCCAGCAGCTTTCCCCAACAGACCGGGGAGCTGTTTTTT. This codes for CASSFPQQTGELFF.

The genes are TRBV5-1 and TRBJ1-1; no reliable D call. Germline CDR1 is SGHRS and CDR2 is YFSETQ. V was cut by 3 bases and J by 1 base, with 7 bases left in between. The CDR3 has 13 residues. The CDR3 spells CASSSTTNTEAFF. The CDR3 DNA sequence: TGCGCCAGCAGCTCCACAACGAACACTGAAGCTTTCTTT. Using reference TRBV5-1 and TRBJ1-1 for the parts outside the CDR3, the full variable domain is KAGVTQTPRYLIKTRGQQVTLSCSPISGHRSVSWYQQTPGQGLQFLFEYFSETQRNKGNFPGRFSGRQFSNSRSEMNVSTLELGDSALYLCASSSTTNTEAFFGQGTRLTVV.

The chain links TRBV13 to TRBJ2-1; D might be TRBD2 (6 bases). V was clipped by 5 bases and J by 1 base, with 15 bases between them. The CDR3 totals 16 residues. CDR1 and CDR2 (germline): PRHDT, FYEKMQ (reference sequence). The DNA of the CDR3 is TGTGCCAGCAGCCTTACAAGACGGGGGTCCTACAATGAGCAGTTCTTC. Its protein is CASSLTRRGSYNEQFF.

The rearrangement links TRBV29-1 to TRBJ2-7, with 7 bases lining up with TRBD2. Germline trimming cut 5 bases from V and 0 bases from J; bases unmatched to any gene: 13. The CDR3 length is 16 residues. Germline lookup yields CDR1 SQVTM and CDR2 ANQGSEA. In DNA form, the CDR3 reads TGCAGCGTTTTTAACGTAGGACTAGGGAACTCCTACGAGCAGTACTTC. Residues: CSVFNVGLGNSYEQYF.

Notes on this clone: One end of the junction is discordant with germline, which a read error may explain. The V and J genes are TRBV30 and TRBJ1-1; D gene ambiguous. Germline V gene sequence: CDR1 GTSNPN, CDR2 SVGIG (reference sequence). The CDR3 contains 13 residues. The CDR3 DNA follows: TGTGTCTGGAGTGACAATTCTTTTAAGGAAGCTTTCTTT. Its translation: CVWSDNSFKEAFF.

The chain employs TRBV4-1 and TRBJ2-5, with TRBD2 matching over 7 bases. Losses at the gene ends were 4 bases for V and 2 bases for J; bases not matched to a gene: 7. The CDR3 runs 15 residues. The germline gives CDR1 MGHRA, CDR2 YSYEKL. The CDR3 reads CASSPKTSRQETQYF. DNA of the CDR3: TGCGCCAGCAGCCCAAAGACTAGCAGGCAAGAGACCCAGTACTTC.

The gene calls are TRBV28 and TRBJ2-7, with TRBD1 matching over 8 bases. The CDR3 sequence is 13 residues long. Germline assignment: CDR1 MDHEN and CDR2 SYDVKM. J lost 6 bases, V lost 0 bases, and 1 base had no gene match. The CDR3 DNA reads as TGTGCCAGCAGTTTATGGGACAGGGCCGAGCAGTACTTC. It yields the protein CASSLWDRAEQYF.

A note on this clone: A much more abundant neighbour one base away suggests this may be a read error. The genes are TRBV9 and TRBJ2-3; 12 bases are a match to TRBD2. V dropped 4 bases and J dropped 4; count of bases not matched to a gene: 4. Germline CDR1 is SGDLS and CDR2 is YYNGEE. The CDR3 is 15 amino acids. CDR3 coding DNA: TGTGCCAGCAGCTCGCGACTAGCGGGAGCAGATACGCAGTATTTT. Residues: CASSSRLAGADTQYF.

The rearrangement joins TRBV10-3 to TRBJ2-5; 8 bases align to TRBD2. The length of the CDR3 is 16 residues. Unmatched junction bases numbered 5, after V lost 2 bases and J lost 0 bases. Germline values: CDR1 ENHRY, CDR2 SYGVKD. CDR3 in DNA: TGTGCCATCAGTGAGGCGGGGGGAGGCTACCAAGAGACCCAGTACTTC. This gives the protein CAISEAGGGYQETQYF.

The V gene is TRBV6-4, the J gene TRBJ1-1; D ambiguous. Germline assignment: CDR1 MRHNA and CDR2 SNTAGT. The CDR3 sequence is 13 residues long. Between the trimmed V and J ends, which lost 9 bases and 0 bases, there was a span of 11 bases. The CDR3 reads CARGPGLNTEAFF. In DNA form, the CDR3 reads TGTGCCAGAGGGCCGGGGTTGAACACTGAAGCTTTCTTT.